This note documents a single TCR beta chain sequence. Its specificity is not known. This entry belongs to a study of cytomegalovirus exposure and HLA in healthy donors. Notes on the study in general: One variant, a missense change in DCLRE1C, was linked in a later analysis to TCR beta V- and J-gene trimming. An assumption of roughly uniform sequencing depth across donors underlay the presence/absence analyses.

The PCR had 60 Vbeta and 13 Jbeta primers. The data were produced by immunoSEQ multiplex PCR, yet TCRdb's version contains in-frame clones alone and is incomplete. The table has about 130,000 clones, 74% seen once; the top ten hold 4%. From germline, CDR1 is LNHDA and CDR2 SQIVND (reference sequence). V dropped 2 bases and J dropped 0; count of bases not matched to a gene: 16. The CDR3 extends over 20 amino acids. This chain connects TRBV19 to TRBJ2-1, with 7 positions matching TRBD2. The source of this sequence is a man between 40 and 49 years old in good health and CMV-seropositive. Sequencing was carried out using PBMCs. The CDR3 is CASSIIPKVLAASSYNEQFF. For the CDR3, the DNA is TGTGCCAGTAGTATAATCCCCAAAGTCCTAGCGGCAAGCTCCTACAATGAGCAGTTCTTC.